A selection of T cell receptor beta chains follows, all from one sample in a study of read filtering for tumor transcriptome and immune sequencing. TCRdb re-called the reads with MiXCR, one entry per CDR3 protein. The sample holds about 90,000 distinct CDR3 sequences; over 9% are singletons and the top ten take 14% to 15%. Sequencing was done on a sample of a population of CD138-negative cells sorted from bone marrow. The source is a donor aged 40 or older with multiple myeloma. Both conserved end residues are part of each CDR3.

CASSLRQGTGELFF | TRBV6-6
CASSLSQQGAPGELFF | TRBV5-1
CASSRALLAGVEQYF | TRBV5-1
CASSLGVFTRANNEQFF | TRBV5-1
CASSTPARVEAFF | TRBV28
CSGVGQSRDEQFF | TRBV29-1
CASSGQGAGMHEQFF | TRBV6-6
CASSLTDNYGYTF | TRBV3-1
CASSGAYEQYF | TRBV28
CASSPGDTGNTIYF | TRBV28
CASRTGLAGGPSGTDTQYF | TRBV6-2/TRBV6-3
CSAINRGRMNTEAFF | TRBV20-1
CSANLAGENEQFF | TRBV20-1
CASSGGLASGSQETQYF | TRBV5-1
CASSLERRAVNEQFF | TRBV7-9
CASSGNWGANTEAFF | TRBV7-8
CASGEGNYGYTF | TRBV2
CASSPGEAEAFF | TRBV12-3/TRBV12-4
CSARLRLEGSIRYEQYF | TRBV20-1
CASSSGTSRRNEQFF | TRBV5-4
CASSSVKGGFIVGETQYF | TRBV5-6
CASSLLAGVRETQYF | TRBV11-2
CASSAVTQYF | TRBV2